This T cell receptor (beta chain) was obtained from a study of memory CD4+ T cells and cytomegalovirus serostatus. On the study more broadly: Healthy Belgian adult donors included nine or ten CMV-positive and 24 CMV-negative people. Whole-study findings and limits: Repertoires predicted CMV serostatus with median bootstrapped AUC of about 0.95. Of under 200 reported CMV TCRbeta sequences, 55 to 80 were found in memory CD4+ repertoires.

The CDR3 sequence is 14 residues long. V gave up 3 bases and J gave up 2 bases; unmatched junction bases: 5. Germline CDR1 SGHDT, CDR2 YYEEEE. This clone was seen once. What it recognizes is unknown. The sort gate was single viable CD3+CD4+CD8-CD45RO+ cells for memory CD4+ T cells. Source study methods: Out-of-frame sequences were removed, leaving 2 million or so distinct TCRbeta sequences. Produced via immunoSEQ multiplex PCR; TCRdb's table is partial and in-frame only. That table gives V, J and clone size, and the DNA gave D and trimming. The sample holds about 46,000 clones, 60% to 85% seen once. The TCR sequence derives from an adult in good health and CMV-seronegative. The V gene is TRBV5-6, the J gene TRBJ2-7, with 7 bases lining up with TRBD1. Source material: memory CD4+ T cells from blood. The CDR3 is CASSSRQGAYEQYF. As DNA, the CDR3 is TGTGCCAGCAGCTCGCGGCAGGGGGCCTACGAGCAGTACTTC.